One and the same sample provided the 4 T cell receptor beta chains below, sequenced in a study of shared clonotypes between healthy human individuals. TCRdb's table, derived via immunoSEQ multiplex PCR, lists solely in-frame clones and lacks some. Of under 1,100,000 clones listed, around four fifths are singletons. The sequenced sample was memory CD4+ T cells sorted from blood. Regarding subset: CD45RA-negative fraction. The source is a man between 18 and 29 years old in good health.

The chain links TRBV10-1 to TRBJ1-4; 8 bases are shared with TRBD1. CDR1 and CDR2 (germline): WNHNN, SYGVQD (reference sequence). This CDR3 region has 15 residues. The V gene end was trimmed by 5 bases and the J gene end by 4 bases; junction bases not matched to a gene: 6. The CDR3 sequence is CASSRYRGVNEKLFF. CDR3 coding DNA: TGCGCCAGCAGTAGATACAGGGGGGTTAATGAAAAACTGTTTTTT.

The gene calls are TRBV28 and TRBJ1-6; D may be TRBD1 (6 bases). V dropped 6 bases and J dropped 10 bases, with 16 bases sitting between them. Germline CDR1 reads MDHEN; CDR2 reads SYDVKM. CDR3 length: 14 amino acids. CDR3 sequence reads: CASRGATGNSPLHF. Here the CDR3 DNA reads TGTGCCAGCAGGGGAGCAACAGGGAACTCACCCCTCCACTTT.

The V gene is TRBV25-1, the J gene TRBJ2-3; D tentatively fits TRBD1 or TRBD2 (8 bases each). CDR1 is MGHDK, CDR2 SYGVNS, per germline. This CDR3 spans 16 amino acids. With 3 bases removed from V and 7 bases from J, the gap between germline ends came to 20 bases. CDR3 amino acids: CASSDIAGQAVYTQYF. The DNA of the CDR3 is TGTGCCAGCAGTGACATAGCGGGACAGGCTGTTTATACGCAGTATTTT.

The V gene is TRBV27, the J gene TRBJ2-7, with 7 bases that match TRBD1. Germline assignment: CDR1 MNHEY and CDR2 SMNVEV (reference sequence). V gave up 3 bases and J gave up 0 bases; unmatched junction bases: 5. This CDR3 contains 15 residues. The CDR3 region is CASSFNRGSSYEQYF. For the CDR3, the DNA is TGTGCCAGCAGTTTCAACAGGGGAAGCTCCTACGAGCAGTACTTC.